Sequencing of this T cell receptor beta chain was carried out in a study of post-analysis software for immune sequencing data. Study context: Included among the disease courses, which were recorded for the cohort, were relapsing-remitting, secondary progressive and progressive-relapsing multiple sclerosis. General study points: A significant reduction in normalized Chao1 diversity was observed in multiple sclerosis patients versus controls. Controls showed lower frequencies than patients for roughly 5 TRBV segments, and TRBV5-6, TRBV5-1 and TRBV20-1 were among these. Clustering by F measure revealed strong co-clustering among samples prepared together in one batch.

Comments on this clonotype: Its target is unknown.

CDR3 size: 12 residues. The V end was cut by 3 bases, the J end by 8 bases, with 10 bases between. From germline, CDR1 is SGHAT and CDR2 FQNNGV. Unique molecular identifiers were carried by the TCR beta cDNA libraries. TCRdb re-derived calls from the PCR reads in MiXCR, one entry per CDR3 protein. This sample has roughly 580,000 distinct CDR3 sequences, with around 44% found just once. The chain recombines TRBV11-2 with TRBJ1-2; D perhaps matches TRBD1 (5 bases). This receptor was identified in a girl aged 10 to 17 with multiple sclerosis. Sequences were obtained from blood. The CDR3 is CASSFSGEGYTF. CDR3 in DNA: TGTGCCAGCAGCTTCTCGGGGGAAGGCTACACCTTC.